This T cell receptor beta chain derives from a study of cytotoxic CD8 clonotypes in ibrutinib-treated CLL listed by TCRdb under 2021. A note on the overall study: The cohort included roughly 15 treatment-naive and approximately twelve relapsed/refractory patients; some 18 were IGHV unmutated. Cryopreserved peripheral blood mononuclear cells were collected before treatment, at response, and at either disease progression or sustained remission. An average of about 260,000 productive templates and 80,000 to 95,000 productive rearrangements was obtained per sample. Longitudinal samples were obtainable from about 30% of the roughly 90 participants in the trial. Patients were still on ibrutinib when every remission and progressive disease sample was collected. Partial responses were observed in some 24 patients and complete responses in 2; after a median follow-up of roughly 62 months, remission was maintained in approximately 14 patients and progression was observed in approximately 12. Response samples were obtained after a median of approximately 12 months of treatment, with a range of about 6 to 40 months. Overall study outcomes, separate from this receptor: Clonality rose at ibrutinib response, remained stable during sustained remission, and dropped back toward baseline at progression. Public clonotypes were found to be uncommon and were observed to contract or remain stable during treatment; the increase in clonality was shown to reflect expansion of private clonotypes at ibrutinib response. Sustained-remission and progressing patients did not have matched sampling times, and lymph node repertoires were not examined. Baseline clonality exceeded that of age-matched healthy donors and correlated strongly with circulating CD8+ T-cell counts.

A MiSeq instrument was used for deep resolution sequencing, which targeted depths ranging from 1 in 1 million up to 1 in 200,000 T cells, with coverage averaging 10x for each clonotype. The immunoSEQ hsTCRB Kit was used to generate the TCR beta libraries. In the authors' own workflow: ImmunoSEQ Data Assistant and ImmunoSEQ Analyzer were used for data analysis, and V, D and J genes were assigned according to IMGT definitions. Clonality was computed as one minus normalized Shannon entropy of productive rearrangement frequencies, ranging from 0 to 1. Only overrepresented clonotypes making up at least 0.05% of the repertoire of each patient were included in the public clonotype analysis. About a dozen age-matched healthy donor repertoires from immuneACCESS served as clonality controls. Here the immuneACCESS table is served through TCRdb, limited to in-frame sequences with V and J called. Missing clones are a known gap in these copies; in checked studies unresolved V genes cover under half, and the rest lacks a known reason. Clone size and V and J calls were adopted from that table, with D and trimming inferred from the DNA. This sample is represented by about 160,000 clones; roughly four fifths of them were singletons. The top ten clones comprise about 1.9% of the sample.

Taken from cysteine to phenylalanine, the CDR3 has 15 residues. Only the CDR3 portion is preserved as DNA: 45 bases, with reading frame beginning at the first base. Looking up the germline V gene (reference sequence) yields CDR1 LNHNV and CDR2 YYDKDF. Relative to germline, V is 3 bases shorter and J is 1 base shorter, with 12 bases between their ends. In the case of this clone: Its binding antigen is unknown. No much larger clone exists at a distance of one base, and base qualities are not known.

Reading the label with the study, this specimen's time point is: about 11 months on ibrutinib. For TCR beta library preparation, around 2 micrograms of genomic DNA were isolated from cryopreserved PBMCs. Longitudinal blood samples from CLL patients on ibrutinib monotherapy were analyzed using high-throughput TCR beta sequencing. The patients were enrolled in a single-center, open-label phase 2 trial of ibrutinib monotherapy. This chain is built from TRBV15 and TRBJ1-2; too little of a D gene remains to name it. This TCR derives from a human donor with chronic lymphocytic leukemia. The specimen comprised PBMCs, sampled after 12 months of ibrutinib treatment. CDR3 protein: CATSRGFGVNYGYTF. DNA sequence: TGTGCCACCAGCAGGGGATTCGGTGTTAACTATGGCTACACCTTC.